The rows below give T cell receptor beta chains drawn from one sample of a study of CD8 T cells in ankylosing spondylitis. TCRdb reprocessed the 5' RACE reads with MiXCR, giving one entry per CDR3 protein. This sample yields around 340,000 distinct CDR3 sequences, of which around 20% are seen a single time; around 12% belongs to the top ten. The sample was blood, either unsorted or a sorted T cell fraction (not recorded which). The source of these receptors is a male donor with ankylosing spondylitis or in good health (not recorded which). Both conserved end residues are part of each CDR3. Each record gives: clone size, V gene, J gene, D gene, CDR3 protein, CDR3 DNA. D genes are given only for firm matches. Where a row states a size, it is once, few, many or the class of an expanded clone; other rows omit it.

clone_size: few; v_call: TRBV9; j_call: TRBJ2-2; d_call: TRBD1; cdr3_aa: CASSVGDRGRRPNTGELFF; cdr3_nt: TGTGCCAGCAGCGTAGGCGACAGGGGGCGTCGGCCGAACACCGGGGAGCTGTTTTTT
clone_size: few; v_call: TRBV20-1; j_call: TRBJ2-7; d_call: TRBD1; cdr3_aa: CSARGRGPVYEQYF; cdr3_nt: TGCAGTGCTAGAGGAAGGGGGCCCGTCTACGAGCAGTACTTC
clone_size: few; v_call: TRBV6-5; j_call: TRBJ1-1; d_call: TRBD1; cdr3_aa: CASSYLRDRYMNTEAFF; cdr3_nt: TGTGCCAGCAGTTACCTCCGGGACAGATATATGAACACTGAAGCTTTCTTT
clone_size: -; v_call: TRBV6-5; j_call: TRBJ2-5; d_call: TRBD2; cdr3_aa: CASASGGTQYF; cdr3_nt: TGTGCCAGCGCCAGCGGGGGGACCCAGTACTTC
clone_size: few; v_call: TRBV29-1; j_call: TRBJ2-5; d_call: TRBD2; cdr3_aa: CSVVIAGEVETQYF; cdr3_nt: TGCAGCGTTGTGATAGCGGGAGAAGTTGAGACCCAGTACTTC
clone_size: many; v_call: TRBV27; j_call: TRBJ2-7; d_call: TRBD1; cdr3_aa: CASSLDRDHEQYF; cdr3_nt: TGTGCCAGCAGTTTAGACAGGGACCACGAGCAGTACTTC
clone_size: -; v_call: TRBV29-1; j_call: TRBJ1-1; d_call: -; cdr3_aa: CSAYGQWMNTEAFF; cdr3_nt: TGCAGCGCCTATGGACAGTGGATGAACACTGAAGCTTTCTTT
clone_size: -; v_call: TRBV29-1; j_call: TRBJ1-4; d_call: -; cdr3_aa: CSVEDRDGSYEKLFF; cdr3_nt: TGCAGCGTTGAAGACAGGGACGGGTCTTACGAAAAACTGTTTTTT
clone_size: -; v_call: TRBV12-3/TRBV12-4; j_call: TRBJ1-1; d_call: -; cdr3_aa: CASSLGPSEAFF; cdr3_nt: TGTGCCAGCAGTTTGGGGCCTTCTGAAGCTTTCTTT
clone_size: few; v_call: TRBV10-3; j_call: TRBJ2-1; d_call: -; cdr3_aa: CAISDGPLDEQFF; cdr3_nt: TGTGCCATCAGTGATGGCCCCTTGGATGAGCAGTTCTTC
clone_size: -; v_call: TRBV4-1; j_call: TRBJ1-1; d_call: -; cdr3_aa: CASSHTAWNTEAFF; cdr3_nt: TGCGCCAGCAGCCACACAGCGTGGAACACTGAAGCTTTCTTT
clone_size: -; v_call: TRBV12-3/TRBV12-4; j_call: TRBJ2-2; d_call: -; cdr3_aa: CASNPGLRTGELFF; cdr3_nt: TGTGCCAGCAATCCGGGCCTTAGAACCGGGGAGCTGTTTTTT
clone_size: few; v_call: TRBV12-3/TRBV12-4; j_call: TRBJ2-6; d_call: -; cdr3_aa: CASSLGPVLSGANVLTF; cdr3_nt: TGTGCCAGCAGCTTGGGTCCTGTCCTCTCTGGGGCCAACGTCCTGACTTTC
clone_size: -; v_call: TRBV24-1; j_call: TRBJ2-3; d_call: -; cdr3_aa: CATRESDTQYF; cdr3_nt: TGTGCCACCAGGGAGTCGGATACGCAGTATTTT
clone_size: -; v_call: TRBV9; j_call: TRBJ2-5; d_call: TRBD1; cdr3_aa: CASSATTGGWETQYF; cdr3_nt: TGTGCCAGCAGCGCCACAACAGGGGGCTGGGAGACCCAGTACTTC
clone_size: few; v_call: TRBV6-4; j_call: TRBJ2-3; d_call: TRBD2; cdr3_aa: CASSEEERGADTQYF; cdr3_nt: TGTGCCAGCAGTGAAGAAGAGCGGGGTGCAGATACGCAGTATTTT
clone_size: -; v_call: TRBV20-1; j_call: TRBJ2-5; d_call: -; cdr3_aa: CSARYGGETQYF; cdr3_nt: TGCAGTGCTAGATACGGGGGAGAGACCCAGTACTTC
clone_size: -; v_call: TRBV6-1; j_call: TRBJ1-5; d_call: -; cdr3_aa: CASKTRGPQHF; cdr3_nt: TGTGCCAGCAAAACTAGGGGACCCCAGCATTTT
clone_size: -; v_call: TRBV12-3/TRBV12-4; j_call: TRBJ2-2; d_call: TRBD1; cdr3_aa: CASSPRGTGAAGELFF; cdr3_nt: TGTGCCAGCAGTCCCCGAGGGACAGGGGCGGCCGGGGAGCTGTTTTTT
clone_size: few; v_call: TRBV7-2; j_call: TRBJ2-3; d_call: -; cdr3_aa: CASSLYMARGTDTQYF; cdr3_nt: TGTGCCAGCAGCTTATATATGGCCAGGGGAACAGATACGCAGTATTTT
clone_size: -; v_call: TRBV4-2; j_call: TRBJ1-6; d_call: TRBD1; cdr3_aa: CASSQETGAADSYNSPLHF; cdr3_nt: TGTGCCAGCAGCCAAGAAACAGGGGCCGCAGACTCCTATAATTCACCCCTCCACTTT
clone_size: -; v_call: TRBV28; j_call: TRBJ1-6; d_call: -; cdr3_aa: CASSLDIPNSPLHF; cdr3_nt: TGTGCCAGCAGTTTAGATATTCCTAATTCACCCCTCCACTTT
clone_size: -; v_call: TRBV15; j_call: TRBJ2-3; d_call: -; cdr3_aa: CATSRDDLTDTQYF; cdr3_nt: TGTGCCACCAGCAGAGATGACCTCACAGATACGCAGTATTTT
clone_size: -; v_call: TRBV14; j_call: TRBJ2-7; d_call: -; cdr3_aa: CASSQGLTRYEQYF; cdr3_nt: TGTGCCAGCAGCCAGGGACTCACCAGGTACGAGCAGTACTTC
clone_size: -; v_call: TRBV7-9; j_call: TRBJ2-5; d_call: TRBD2; cdr3_aa: CASSYRTSPNRETQYF; cdr3_nt: TGTGCCAGCAGCTACCGGACTAGCCCCAACCGGGAGACCCAGTACTTC
clone_size: few; v_call: TRBV7-9; j_call: TRBJ2-5; d_call: TRBD1; cdr3_aa: CASSPGTVSQETQYF; cdr3_nt: TGTGCCAGCAGCCCCGGGACAGTTAGCCAAGAGACCCAGTACTTC
clone_size: -; v_call: TRBV12-5; j_call: TRBJ1-1; d_call: -; cdr3_aa: CASGFFILAEAFF; cdr3_nt: TGTGCTAGTGGTTTTTTTATACTGGCTGAAGCTTTCTTT
clone_size: -; v_call: TRBV2; j_call: TRBJ2-1; d_call: TRBD2; cdr3_aa: CASSELAGVNNEQFF; cdr3_nt: TGTGCCAGCAGTGAACTAGCGGGGGTCAACAATGAGCAGTTCTTC
clone_size: few; v_call: TRBV12-3/TRBV12-4; j_call: TRBJ2-3; d_call: -; cdr3_aa: CASSHHPYTDTQYF; cdr3_nt: TGTGCCAGCAGTCACCATCCCTACACAGATACGCAGTATTTT
clone_size: -; v_call: TRBV29-1; j_call: TRBJ2-1; d_call: -; cdr3_aa: CSVGGSSYNEQFF; cdr3_nt: TGCAGCGTTGGAGGCAGCTCCTACAATGAGCAGTTCTTC
clone_size: few; v_call: TRBV12-3/TRBV12-4; j_call: TRBJ2-7; d_call: -; cdr3_aa: CASSWGATYEQYF; cdr3_nt: TGTGCCAGCAGTTGGGGCGCCACCTACGAGCAGTACTTC
clone_size: -; v_call: TRBV20-1; j_call: TRBJ2-7; d_call: -; cdr3_aa: CSATSGGSPRDEQYF; cdr3_nt: TGCAGTGCTACGTCTGGCGGGTCCCCCCGGGACGAGCAGTACTTC
clone_size: -; v_call: TRBV5-1; j_call: TRBJ2-7; d_call: TRBD1; cdr3_aa: CASRPPGTDPYEQYF; cdr3_nt: TGCGCCAGCCGACCTCCCGGGACAGATCCCTACGAGCAGTACTTC
clone_size: -; v_call: TRBV12-3/TRBV12-4; j_call: TRBJ2-7; d_call: TRBD1; cdr3_aa: CASSSTRDRDPYEQYF; cdr3_nt: TGTGCCAGCAGCTCCACCCGGGACAGGGACCCCTACGAGCAGTACTTC
clone_size: -; v_call: TRBV15; j_call: TRBJ1-5; d_call: -; cdr3_aa: CATSGPRDGRNQPQHF; cdr3_nt: TGTGCCACCAGCGGACCACGGGACGGACGCAATCAGCCCCAGCATTTT
clone_size: few; v_call: TRBV29-1; j_call: TRBJ2-2; d_call: -; cdr3_aa: CSVEGRGTGELFF; cdr3_nt: TGCAGCGTTGAAGGGAGGGGGACCGGGGAGCTGTTTTTT
clone_size: few; v_call: TRBV21-1; j_call: TRBJ2-5; d_call: -; cdr3_aa: CASSKRRGPTWTQYF; cdr3_nt: TGTGCCAGCAGCAAAAGACGGGGACCGACTTGGACCCAGTACTTC
clone_size: few; v_call: TRBV12-3/TRBV12-4; j_call: TRBJ2-3; d_call: TRBD2; cdr3_aa: CASRSGTSVLLADTQYF; cdr3_nt: TGTGCCAGCAGATCCGGGACTAGCGTTCTGTTGGCAGATACGCAGTATTTT
clone_size: few; v_call: TRBV7-9; j_call: TRBJ2-3; d_call: -; cdr3_aa: CASSSALDFPDTQYF; cdr3_nt: TGTGCCAGCAGCTCAGCCCTTGACTTTCCAGATACGCAGTATTTT
clone_size: -; v_call: TRBV11-2; j_call: TRBJ2-7; d_call: TRBD1; cdr3_aa: CASSSDREEQYF; cdr3_nt: TGTGCCAGCAGCTCGGACAGGGAAGAGCAGTACTTC
clone_size: few; v_call: TRBV7-9; j_call: TRBJ2-7; d_call: -; cdr3_aa: CASSFHYEQYF; cdr3_nt: TGTGCCAGCAGCTTTCATTACGAGCAGTACTTC
clone_size: few; v_call: TRBV20-1; j_call: TRBJ2-5; d_call: TRBD2; cdr3_aa: CSARTSGWYQETQYF; cdr3_nt: TGCAGTGCTAGGACTAGCGGGTGGTACCAAGAGACCCAGTACTTC
clone_size: -; v_call: TRBV24-1; j_call: TRBJ2-1; d_call: -; cdr3_aa: CATSDPPGDEQFF; cdr3_nt: TGTGCCACCAGTGACCCCCCGGGGGATGAGCAGTTCTTC
clone_size: -; v_call: TRBV6-1; j_call: TRBJ2-3; d_call: -; cdr3_aa: CASSERRVDTQYF; cdr3_nt: TGTGCCAGCAGCGAACGAAGGGTGGATACGCAGTATTTT
clone_size: few; v_call: TRBV12-3/TRBV12-4; j_call: TRBJ2-1; d_call: TRBD2; cdr3_aa: CASSIGTSGYNEQFF; cdr3_nt: TGTGCCAGCAGTATCGGGACTAGCGGCTACAATGAGCAGTTCTTC
clone_size: -; v_call: TRBV30; j_call: TRBJ2-7; d_call: -; cdr3_aa: CAWSVLFDSLGEQYF; cdr3_nt: TGTGCCTGGAGTGTACTCTTCGACAGCCTCGGGGAGCAGTACTTC
clone_size: few; v_call: TRBV11-2; j_call: TRBJ2-7; d_call: -; cdr3_aa: CASSSWSAAYEQYF; cdr3_nt: TGTGCCAGCAGCTCTTGGAGCGCCGCCTACGAGCAGTACTTC
clone_size: -; v_call: TRBV15; j_call: TRBJ1-6; d_call: -; cdr3_aa: CATSRDTSGSPLHF; cdr3_nt: TGTGCCACCAGCAGAGACACGTCCGGTTCACCCCTCCACTTT
clone_size: few; v_call: TRBV9; j_call: TRBJ2-5; d_call: TRBD2; cdr3_aa: CASSPGGVGETQYF; cdr3_nt: TGTGCCAGCAGCCCCGGGGGGGTTGGAGAGACCCAGTACTTC
clone_size: few; v_call: TRBV25-1; j_call: TRBJ2-4; d_call: -; cdr3_aa: CASSEYVRLAKNIQYF; cdr3_nt: TGTGCCAGCAGTGAATACGTGAGGTTAGCCAAAAACATTCAGTACTTC
clone_size: few; v_call: TRBV6-2/TRBV6-3; j_call: TRBJ1-6; d_call: -; cdr3_aa: CASSFTENSPLHF; cdr3_nt: TGTGCCAGCAGTTTTACAGAAAATTCACCCCTCCACTTT
clone_size: -; v_call: TRBV5-1; j_call: TRBJ2-7; d_call: TRBD2; cdr3_aa: CASSLRLAGGRLPYEQYF; cdr3_nt: TGCGCCAGCAGCTTGCGACTAGCGGGGGGGCGACTACCCTACGAGCAGTACTTC
clone_size: many; v_call: TRBV12-3/TRBV12-4; j_call: TRBJ2-1; d_call: -; cdr3_aa: CASSFGGYNEQFF; cdr3_nt: TGTGCCAGCAGTTTTGGGGGGTACAATGAGCAGTTCTTC
clone_size: -; v_call: TRBV20-1; j_call: TRBJ2-7; d_call: -; cdr3_aa: CSVPDYEQYF; cdr3_nt: TGCAGTGTCCCTGATTACGAGCAGTACTTC
clone_size: few; v_call: TRBV10-1; j_call: TRBJ2-7; d_call: TRBD1; cdr3_aa: CASTSTGGYEQYF; cdr3_nt: TGCGCCAGCACCTCGACAGGGGGCTACGAGCAGTACTTC